This T cell receptor beta chain stems from a study of blood T cell repertoires in COVID-19. Across fewer than 25 US areas, participants ranged in age from roughly 18 to 89 years. Cohort allocation depended upon clinical history that participants reported. A PCR-confirmed or clinician-diagnosed COVID-19 case had contacted exposed participants within 2 weeks of entry. Profiling relied on immunoSEQ multiplex PCR, and the TCRdb table lists in-frame clones only, not all of them. The sample has 200,000 to 250,000 clones, about four fifths seen once. Only one count was recorded for this clone. The sample holds other DNA sequences that translate to the same CDR3. The germline V gene has CDR1 ENHRY and CDR2 SYGVKD. The CDR3 sequence is 12 residues long. The trim removed 6 bases at V and 5 bases at J, leaving 0 bases unmatched.

Sequenced input: PBMCs or T cells enriched from blood (not recorded which). The clonotype originates from a woman between 35 and 50 years old who had been exposed to COVID-19. The genes are TRBV10-3 and TRBJ2-1, with 8 bases aligning to TRBD2. The CDR3 loop is CAISGGDNEQFF. The CDR3 DNA reads TGTGCCATCAGCGGGGGGGACAATGAGCAGTTCTTC.